In its sample, the clone carrying this T cell receptor (beta chain) was seen once. The antigen is unknown. The data were taken from a study of post-analysis software for immune sequencing data. Study as a whole: There were relapsing-remitting, secondary progressive and progressive-relapsing multiple sclerosis among the disease courses included. Study-level findings and limits: Controls showed lower frequencies than patients for 5 or 6 TRBV segments, and TRBV5-6, TRBV5-1 and TRBV20-1 were among these. Those with multiple sclerosis, the patient group, showed significantly lower normalized Chao1 diversity than controls. Co-batched samples clustered tightly together by F measure.

The CDR3 spans 17 residues. J lost 4 bases, V lost 0 bases, and 8 bases had no gene match. Tagging with unique molecular identifiers was a feature of the TCR beta cDNA libraries. T cells numbering about 0.85 to 11 million yielded cDNA molecules that totaled about 500,000. TCRdb re-analysed the PCR reads in MiXCR, keeping a single row per CDR3 protein. Here the sample spans about 460,000 distinct CDR3 sequences, under 55% being singletons. The clonotype was recovered from a girl aged 10-17 years with multiple sclerosis. The sample was blood. The chain uses TRBV12-3 or TRBV12-4 and TRBJ1-1; 10 bases line up with TRBD1. CDR3 loop: CASSLAVTGGSGTEAFF. The CDR3 region has the DNA TGTGCCAGCAGTTTAGCGGTGACAGGGGGCAGTGGCACTGAAGCTTTCTTT.